This TCR beta chain was sequenced for a study of shared clonotypes between healthy human individuals. The naive CD8 fraction comprised CD45RO-negative cells positively selected for CCR7 and excluded terminally differentiated effector memory CD45RA+ cells. The CDR3 contains 13 residues. V was shortened by 6 bases and J by 4 bases, with 11 bases between the two germline ends. The germline V gene has CDR1 SEHNR and CDR2 FQNEAQ (reference sequence). The method was immunoSEQ multiplex PCR; TCRdb's version includes in-frame clones alone and lacks a portion of them. Of under 1 million clones listed, roughly 96% are singletons.

This receptor was obtained from a man aged 25-45 years in good health. Input material: naive CD8+ T cells sorted from blood. The chain couples TRBV7-9 to TRBJ2-3, with D unclear. The CDR3 loop reads CASSSTYPDTQYF. The CDR3 DNA is TGTGCCAGCAGTTCTACCTACCCAGATACGCAGTATTTT. Looking up the rest from reference TRBV7-9 and TRBJ2-3 gives the full variable domain: DTGVSQNPRHKITKRGQNVTFRCDPISEHNRLYWYRQTLGQGPEFLTYFQNEAQLEKSRLLSDRFSAERPKGSFSTLEIQRTEQGDSAMYLCASSSTYPDTQYFGPGTRLTVL.